The T cell receptor beta chain described here comes from a study of lymphopenia after photon versus proton radiotherapy. General study results and limits: Better survival with proton therapy was suggested as possible, not demonstrated. After the lymphocyte nadir, photon-treated repertoires showed oligoclonal expansion, especially of CD8+ Temra cells. Proton therapy kept repertoires fairly stable, unlike photons, which gained effector/memory cells.

About this clone: Antigen: not known.

Sequenced by immunoSEQ multiplex PCR; TCRdb stores in-frame clones only, minus some. The sample carries 68,000 or so clones, approximately 91% recorded once. Germline values: CDR1 LNHDA, CDR2 SQIVND (reference sequence). The CDR3 length is 16 residues. Trimming stripped 3 bases from V and 6 bases from J, with 18 bases between. This TCR derives from a woman aged 65 to 85 with pancreatic cancer. The rearrangement joins TRBV19 to TRBJ2-1; maybe TRBD2 (6 bases). Sample: peripheral blood, taken from a patient treated with photon-based radiotherapy. CDR3: CASSMRVRERGNEQFF. The CDR3 DNA is TGTGCCAGTAGTATGAGGGTCCGGGAGAGGGGCAATGAGCAGTTCTTC.